The next 15 T cell receptor beta chains were all read from a single sample in a study of metastatic and nonmetastatic thyroid tumors. TCRdb recomputed clones from the PCR reads via MiXCR. Seen here are around 20,000 clones, around 13% observed once, and the top ten hold approximately 25%. All patients were treatment-naive before thyroid surgery. Sequencing used blood. These receptor sequences come from a female donor with papillary thyroid cancer or a benign thyroid nodule (not recorded which). Some clones in this sample may be carry-over from other donors' samples.

This clone showed up many times. The chain combines TRBV4-2 with TRBJ1-2, with D hard to call. Germline V lookup: CDR1 LGHNA, CDR2 YNFKEQ. The CDR3 runs 14 residues. Deletions cut 1 base from V and 4 bases from J, with 10 bases between. CDR3 nucleotides: TGTGCCAGCAGCCAAGGGTCCGGCAGCTATGGCTACACCTTC. It is translated as CASSQGSGSYGYTF.

This clone was seen many times. The rearrangement uses TRBV5-4 and TRBJ2-5; D ambiguous. This CDR3 has 13 amino acids. Germline CDR1 reads SGHNT; CDR2 reads YYREEE (reference sequence). V was shortened by 4 bases and J by 7 bases, with 14 bases between the two germline ends. The CDR3, as DNA: TGTGCCAGCAGCCCGGACGGGCGAGGGACCCAGTACTTC. Amino acid sequence: CASSPDGRGTQYF.

In the case of this clone: A much larger clonotype is one base distant, so this may be a read error. CDR3 DNA sequence: TGTGCCATCAGTTTAGAAGGAAGAGGGATACTCAGTAGGGCCAAAAACATTCAGTACTTC. As protein: CAISLEGRGILSRAKNIQYF. The chain links TRBV12-3 or TRBV12-4 to TRBJ2-4; tentative D call: TRBD2 (5 bases). This CDR3 has 20 amino acids.

The CDR3: CASLGTGITDTQYF. The CDR3 region has the DNA TGTGCCAGCTTGGGTACGGGGATCACAGATACGCAGTATTTT. The rearrangement joins TRBV11-2 to TRBJ2-3; possible D gene TRBD2, 5 bases. Germline V gene sequence: CDR1 SGHAT, CDR2 FQNNGV. Trimming took 8 bases from V and 2 from J, leaving 14 bases between them. The CDR3 extends over 14 amino acids.

This clone has at least ten counts. The chain recombines TRBV5-6 with TRBJ2-1; 15 positions agree with TRBD2. Germline V CDR1 and CDR2: SGHDT, YYEEEE. The CDR3 totals 18 residues. Germline trimming cut 0 bases from V and 6 bases from J; bases unmatched to any gene: 7. As DNA, the CDR3 is TGTGCCAGCAGCTTGGGGAGGGGACTAGCGGGAGGTGTCAATGAGCAGTTCTTC. Translated, it gives CASSLGRGLAGGVNEQFF.

The table lists this clone with many counts. V gene TRBV18 combines with J gene TRBJ1-4; TRBD1 agrees at 9 bases. This CDR3 contains 13 residues. The germline V gene encodes CDR1 KGHSH and CDR2 LQKENI. J gave up 8 bases and V 4 bases, and 2 bases lay outside the gene matches. The CDR3 DNA sequence: TGTGCCAGCTCACGCGGACAGGGGGAAAAACTGTTTTTT. Amino acid sequence: CASSRGQGEKLFF.

The table lists this clone with many counts. This chain uses TRBV20-1 with TRBJ2-1; tentative D call: TRBD2 (6 bases). CDR1 is DFQATT, CDR2 SNEGSKA, per germline (reference sequence). V was trimmed by 2 bases and J by 0 bases, leaving 17 bases between them. The CDR3 spans 17 residues. CDR3: CSARTPSVLSSYNEQFF. DNA of the CDR3: TGCAGTGCTAGAACGCCTAGCGTGCTAAGCTCCTACAATGAGCAGTTCTTC.

This clone was seen ten or more times. The CDR3 region is CASRGSGRGINQPQHF. In DNA form, the CDR3 reads TGTGCCAGCAGGGGGTCCGGCAGGGGAATAAATCAGCCCCAGCATTTT. The chain employs TRBV2 and TRBJ1-5; a possible D gene is TRBD1 (6 bases). V shed 6 bases and J shed 4 bases, with 19 bases lying between them. The CDR3 consists of 16 residues. Looked up from germline, CDR1 is SNHLY and CDR2 is FYNNEI.

This chain uses TRBV20-1 with TRBJ1-5, with a possible D match to TRBD1 (6 bases). Germline-derived CDR1 and CDR2 are DFQATT and SNEGSKA (reference sequence). There are 15 residues in the CDR3. V was pared by 4 bases and J by 3 bases, with 16 bases between. CDR3 protein: CSANSGVGHNQPQHF. The DNA of the CDR3 is TGCAGTGCTAATTCAGGGGTGGGGCACAATCAGCCCCAGCATTTT.

About this clone: Mismatch with germline at one junction end may stem from a read error. V gene TRBV6-2 or TRBV6-3 combines with J gene TRBJ1-6, with D uncertain. Per the germline V gene, CDR1 is MNHEY and CDR2 is SVGEGT. This CDR3 has 19 residues. The CDR3 coding sequence is TGTGCCAGCAGTTACTCGAGTCCCGGCACAAACTCCTACAATTCACCCCTCCACTTT. Translating it yields CASSYSSPGTNSYNSPLHF.

J is TRBJ2-7 and V is TRBV6-1, with 11 bases matching TRBD2. Germline V gene data show CDR1 as MNHNS and CDR2 as SASEGT. V was clipped by 5 bases and J by 5 bases; unmatched bases: 5. The CDR3 contains 14 residues. The CDR3 protein is CASSHTSGSHEQYF. CDR3 nucleotides: TGTGCCAGCAGTCATACTAGCGGGAGCCACGAGCAGTACTTC.

The table lists this clone with many counts. Other DNA variants within this sample encode the same CDR3. The chain has TRBV7-8 and TRBJ2-5, with a tentative D call TRBD1 (6 bases). Trimming removed 6 bases from V and 5 bases from J, with 10 bases in between. Germline lookup yields CDR1 SGHVS and CDR2 FQNEAQ. This CDR3 has 12 amino acids. The DNA of the CDR3 is TGTGCCAGCAGGAACAGGGAGGAGACCCAGTACTTC. Translated: CASRNREETQYF.

This clone was seen a handful of times. It may be a read error: a sequence one base away is much more abundant. The chain couples TRBV20-1 to TRBJ2-5; the D is unclear. V lost 1 base and J lost 2, with 8 bases in between. Per germline, CDR1 DFQATT and CDR2 SNEGSKA (reference sequence). The CDR3 consists of 13 residues. Here the CDR3 reads CSARAADQETQYF. The CDR3 bases are TGCAGTGCTAGAGCTGCGGATCAAGAGACCCAGTACTTC.

This clone was counted many times. The gene calls are TRBV20-1 and TRBJ2-5, with 10 positions matching TRBD2. This CDR3 is built from 14 residues. CDR1 and CDR2 (germline): DFQATT, SNEGSKA (reference sequence). Trimming removed 0 bases from V and 3 bases from J; junction bases left unmatched: 1. CDR3 in DNA: TGCAGTGCTAGAGACCTAGCGGGGGAAGAGACCCAGTACTTC. Residues: CSARDLAGEETQYF.

Many counts were recorded for this clone. J is TRBJ2-1 and V is TRBV29-1, with D maybe TRBD2 (7 bases). V was pared by 4 bases and J by 7 bases, with 17 bases between. The CDR3 has 14 amino acids. Germline V gives CDR1 SQVTM, CDR2 ANQGSEA. CDR3 sequence reads: CSVAGGRLQNEQFF. As DNA, the CDR3 is TGCAGCGTTGCCGGGGGGCGCCTCCAGAATGAGCAGTTCTTC.